This T cell receptor (beta chain) was recorded in a study of blood T cell repertoires in COVID-19. Study background: Sites in the United States, Italy and Spain provided acute and convalescent COVID-19 samples. The cDNA or gDNA used as material had been derived from T cells, B-cell-depleted T cells, or PBMCs.

The protocol was immunoSEQ multiplex PCR, while the TCRdb copy is restricted to in-frame clones and leaves out a portion. The table shows 200,000 to 300,000 clones, with approximately 85% occurring only once. CDR1 is LNHDA, CDR2 SQIVND, per germline (reference sequence). The CDR3 has 15 residues. V was clipped by 5 bases and J by 1 base, with 14 bases between them. This receptor was taken from a man between 50 and 59 years old with acute or convalescent COVID-19. The chain uses TRBV19 and TRBJ1-1; D is unclear. The sample taken for sequencing was peripheral blood. This CDR3 reads CASSVHTRKNTEAFF. CDR3 bases: TGTGCCAGTAGTGTACACACTAGAAAGAACACTGAAGCTTTCTTT.